Below, 19 T cell receptor beta chains from the same sample are listed, as sequenced in a study of CD8+ T cells in alopecia areata. The sample's treatment: oral pan-JAK inhibitor, 5-10 mg twice daily. Sequencing templates came from extracted RNA that was reverse transcribed into cDNA. Repertoires were generated with immunoSEQ multiplex PCR, while TCRdb's copy carries only in-frame clones and drops some. The sample includes around 270,000 clones, roughly 60% seen only once; the top ten take over 1.5%. The sequencing here drew on CD4+ T cells sorted from blood, taken at week 24, from a patient treated with tofacitinib. These TCRs come from a human donor with alopecia areata.

The rearrangement links TRBV4-1 to TRBJ2-7; weak D call: TRBD2 (6 bases). V lost 1 base, J lost 0 bases, and 13 bases lay in between. Germline-derived CDR1 and CDR2 are MGHRA and YSYEKL. The CDR3 length is 16 residues. The CDR3 DNA follows: TGCGCCAGCAGCCAAGTTCCGGCGGGGAGCTCCTACGAGCAGTACTTC. Translated, it gives CASSQVPAGSSYEQYF.

The chain combines TRBV5-1 with TRBJ2-5; no reliable D call. Trimming took 4 bases from V and 3 from J, leaving 10 bases between them. CDR3 length: 13 residues. Germline CDR1 and CDR2: SGHRS and YFSETQ. DNA of the CDR3: TGCGCCAGCAGCCCGGCAGCAGAAGAGACCCAGTACTTC. Amino acids: CASSPAAEETQYF.

The chain links TRBV10-3 to TRBJ1-5, with TRBD1 matching 9 bases. The CDR3 spans 17 residues. Losses at the gene ends were 0 bases for V and 0 bases for J; bases not matched to a gene: 3. Germline-derived CDR1 and CDR2 are ENHRY and SYGVKD. In nucleotides, the CDR3 is TGTGCCATCAGTGAGTCGGGGGGACAGGGTAGCAATCAGCCCCAGCATTTT. Its protein is CAISESGGQGSNQPQHF.

There are a few counts of this clone. The chain joins TRBV15 to TRBJ2-5; TRBD1 or TRBD2 may be the D gene (5 bases each). Germline V gene sequence: CDR1 LNHNV, CDR2 YYDKDF (reference sequence). The V end was cut by 4 bases, the J end by 4 bases, with 16 bases between. The length of the CDR3 is 15 residues. The CDR3 DNA follows: TGTGCCACCAGCATAACGGGACCCCGGCGAGAGACCCAGTACTTC. This encodes CATSITGPRRETQYF.

V is TRBV15 and J is TRBJ1-6; D not certain. Germline CDR1 LNHNV, CDR2 YYDKDF (reference sequence). V dropped 0 bases and J dropped 9 bases, with 12 bases sitting between them. The CDR3 spans 15 residues. The CDR3 nucleotides read TGTGCCACCAGCAGAGATTTGGGTCGGGGTTCACCCCTCCACTTT. This gives the protein CATSRDLGRGSPLHF.

Only a few counts were recorded for this clone. The same CDR3 arises from other DNA sequences in this sample as well. The chain couples TRBV5-1 to TRBJ2-5, with D possibly TRBD2 on 6 matching bases. The CDR3 is 14 amino acids. The germline CDR1 and CDR2 sequences are SGHRS and YFSETQ. Trimming took 0 bases from V and 4 from J, leaving 10 bases between them. CDR3 coding DNA: TGCGCCAGCAGCTTGGAGGGCGGGGTAGAGACCCAGTACTTC. Translated: CASSLEGGVETQYF.

This clone has only a few counts. The chain employs TRBV29-1 and TRBJ2-7; D call uncertain. Trimming took 4 bases from V and 0 from J, leaving 10 bases between them. This CDR3 contains 13 residues. Germline CDR1 is SQVTM and CDR2 is ANQGSEA. The CDR3 DNA sequence: TGCAGCGTTGTTATCCCGAGCTCCTACGAGCAGTACTTC. This encodes CSVVIPSSYEQYF.

The chain employs TRBV30 and TRBJ1-2, with 8 bases aligning to TRBD1. V was pared by 8 bases and J by 8 bases, with 7 bases of the junction left unmatched. The CDR3 covers 11 residues. The germline CDR1 and CDR2 sequences are GTSNPN and SVGIG (reference sequence). The CDR3: CAGWTGQGYTF. Here the CDR3 DNA reads TGTGCCGGCTGGACAGGGCAGGGCTACACCTTC.

The CDR3 sequence: CASSFGTGALGYTF. The CDR3 DNA is TGTGCCAGCAGTTTCGGGACAGGGGCGCTTGGCTACACCTTC. The V call is TRBV27, the J call TRBJ1-2; 10 nucleotides match TRBD1. The CDR3 contains 14 residues. Trimming took 3 bases from V and 7 from J; bases not matched to a gene: 5. Germline V gene lookup returns CDR1 MNHEY and CDR2 SMNVEV (reference sequence).

The chain uses TRBV9 and TRBJ1-5; no clear D. Germline CDR1 SGDLS, CDR2 YYNGEE. Trimming removed 3 bases from V and 8 bases from J, with 18 bases in between. The CDR3 has 15 amino acids. The CDR3 coding sequence is TGTGCCAGCAGCGCCCGGACCGGGGTGTTGGAGCCCCAGCATTTT. It encodes CASSARTGVLEPQHF.

This clone was detected only once. The gene calls are TRBV7-9 and TRBJ2-1; D is possibly TRBD2 (6 bases). Trimming shortened V by 0 bases and J by 7 bases, and 10 bases separated the two germline ends. The CDR3 is made up of 14 amino acids. Germline assignment: CDR1 SEHNR and CDR2 FQNEAQ (reference sequence). The CDR3 coding sequence is TGTGCCAGCAGCTTAGCGCCAGGGAGGAATGAGCAGTTCTTC. Residues: CASSLAPGRNEQFF. Filled out from reference TRBV7-9 and TRBJ2-1, the complete variable domain reads DTGVSQNPRHKITKRGQNVTFRCDPISEHNRLYWYRQTLGQGPEFLTYFQNEAQLEKSRLLSDRFSAERPKGSFSTLEIQRTEQGDSAMYLCASSLAPGRNEQFFGPGTRLTVL.

The genes are TRBV2 and TRBJ1-1; 7 nucleotides align to TRBD1. The ends lost 6 bases at V and 3 bases at J; junction bases unmatched: 7. In germline, CDR1 is SNHLY, CDR2 FYNNEI. The CDR3 is made up of 14 amino acids. CDR3 sequence: CASSYRGGDTEAFF. The CDR3 region has the DNA TGTGCCAGCAGCTACAGGGGAGGGGACACTGAAGCTTTCTTT.

V and J are TRBV6-6 and TRBJ2-6; no reliable D call. CDR3 length: 15 residues. The V end lost 7 bases, the J end lost 4 bases, and 14 bases lay between the germline ends. Germline V lookup: CDR1 MNHNY, CDR2 SVGAGI (reference sequence). Here the CDR3 reads CASIPGLQGANVLTF. CDR3 nucleotide sequence: TGTGCCAGCATCCCGGGTCTTCAGGGGGCCAACGTCCTGACTTTC.

The CDR3 loop reads CASSSGQGAFGGYTF. The CDR3 bases are TGTGCCAGCAGCTCGGGACAGGGGGCTTTTGGTGGCTACACCTTC. V is TRBV6-5 and J is TRBJ1-2; TRBD1 matches 12 bases. The CDR3 totals 15 residues. Germline V gives CDR1 MNHEY, CDR2 SVGAGI. V shed 6 bases, J shed 7 bases, and the junction held 9 bases outside the gene matches.

This chain joins TRBV5-6 and TRBJ2-3, with D perhaps being TRBD1 or TRBD2 (5 bases each). The CDR3 covers 17 residues. The V gene's germline CDR1 is SGHDT and CDR2 YYEEEE. Trimming cost V 0 bases and J 6 bases, with 20 bases left between them. CDR3: CASSLVPIRQGPDTQYF. The CDR3 DNA follows: TGTGCCAGCAGCTTGGTCCCGATCCGGCAGGGACCCGATACGCAGTATTTT.

This clone occurred once. V is TRBV29-1 and J is TRBJ2-1; D gene ambiguous. V lost 6 bases and J lost 4, with 16 bases in between. Germline V CDR1 and CDR2: SQVTM, ANQGSEA. This CDR3 has 14 amino acids. CDR3 loop: CSVLPWLPYNEQFF. The DNA for the CDR3 is TGCAGCGTCCTACCCTGGCTCCCTTACAATGAGCAGTTCTTC.

This clone was seen a few times. The chain couples TRBV9 to TRBJ1-2; 9 bases line up with TRBD1. The CDR3 spans 14 residues. Germline trimming cut 0 bases from V and 6 bases from J; bases unmatched to any gene: 3. Germline CDR1 is SGDLS and CDR2 is YYNGEE. The chain's CDR3 is CASSVDRTGDGYTF. For the CDR3, the DNA is TGTGCCAGCAGCGTAGATCGGACAGGGGATGGCTACACCTTC.

The count of this clone is one. The chain recombines TRBV9 with TRBJ2-1, with a tentative D call TRBD2 (5 bases). Germline values: CDR1 SGDLS, CDR2 YYNGEE. The CDR3 length is 16 residues. Deletions cut 4 bases from V and 4 bases from J, with 18 bases between. CDR3 in DNA: TGTGCCAGCAGCCCACCGCTGGACTTCGGTTACAATGAGCAGTTCTTC. It is translated as CASSPPLDFGYNEQFF.

This chain links TRBV5-1 with TRBJ2-2, with TRBD1 identical over 7 bases. V was clipped by 1 base and J by 6 bases; unmatched bases: 9. The length of the CDR3 is 16 residues. Looked up from germline, CDR1 is SGHRS and CDR2 is YFSETQ. The DNA of the CDR3 is TGCGCCAGCAGCTTGCAGACAGGGCCCCGGGCCGGGGAGCTGTTTTTT. Its protein is CASSLQTGPRAGELFF.